One sample yielded the 31 T cell receptor beta chains listed below, sequenced in a study of neurological immune-mediated disorders. TCRdb re-called the 5' RACE reads through MiXCR, storing one row per CDR3 protein. The sample has 55,000 to 70,000 distinct CDR3 sequences, about 10% seen once. Time point reported: longitudinal time-point 1 (baseline). Sequenced input: PBMCs. The receptor set was obtained from a male donor with HTLV-1-associated myelopathy (HAM/TSP).

This clonotype appeared many times. V gene TRBV5-1 combines with J gene TRBJ2-6; D not certain. Germline-derived CDR1 and CDR2 are SGHRS and YFSETQ. V was clipped by 2 bases and J by 0 bases, with 12 bases between them. The CDR3 spans 17 residues. This chain's CDR3 is CASSFTAPNSGANVLTF. Written as DNA, the CDR3 is TGCGCCAGCAGCTTCACAGCCCCGAACTCTGGGGCCAACGTCCTGACTTTC.

Worth noting for this clonotype: One end of the junction does not line up with germline, which may come from a read error. The rearrangement joins TRBV7-7 to TRBJ2-3; D may match TRBD1 or TRBD2 (5 bases each). Per germline, CDR1 SSHAT and CDR2 FNYEAQ (reference sequence). The CDR3 runs 18 residues. Written as DNA, the CDR3 is TGTGCTAGCAGCTTAAGCAGGCCTGGACACGCCGGGGCAGATACGCAGTATTTT. Translating it yields CASSLSRPGHAGADTQYF. Drawing the rest from reference TRBV7-7 and TRBJ2-3, the complete variable domain is GAGVSQSPRYKVTKRGQDVTLRCDPISSHATLYWYQQALGQGPEFLTYFNYEAQPDKSGLPSDRFSAERPEGSISTLTIQRTEQRDSAMYRCASSLSRPGHAGADTQYFGPGTRLTVL.

Note on this clonotype: Being one base from a much bigger clone, this may be a read error. The chain employs TRBV3-1 and TRBJ2-1, with TRBD1 identical over 7 bases. This CDR3 spans 13 amino acids. Germline V gives CDR1 LGHDT, CDR2 YNNKEL (reference sequence). The chain's CDR3 is CASKEQGSNEQLF. In DNA, the CDR3 is TGTGCCAGCAAGGAACAGGGGTCCAATGAGCAGTTATTC.

This clonotype occurred many times. The CDR3 spells CSARASGGSYNEQFF. For the CDR3, the DNA is TGCAGTGCTAGAGCTAGCGGGGGATCCTACAATGAGCAGTTCTTC. The rearrangement uses TRBV20-1 and TRBJ2-1; 10 bases map to TRBD2. Germline CDR1 is DFQATT and CDR2 is SNEGSKA (reference sequence). CDR3 length equals 15 residues. The J segment lost 1 base and the V segment lost 1 base, leaving 1 base of the junction unmatched.

The sample holds many counts of this clonotype. V is TRBV6-5 and J is TRBJ2-7; D is unresolved. V lost 7 bases, J lost 0 bases, and 10 bases lay in between. The germline gives CDR1 MNHEY, CDR2 SVGAGI. The CDR3 is 13 amino acids. The CDR3 loop is CASKGWDSYEQYF. In DNA, the CDR3 is TGTGCCAGCAAGGGCTGGGACTCCTACGAGCAGTACTTC.

This clonotype was recorded at least ten times. The rearrangement uses TRBV12-3 or TRBV12-4 and TRBJ2-2; D unresolved. The V and J ends lost 5 bases and 5 bases respectively, with 9 bases between them. The CDR3 is 13 amino acids. The CDR3 here is CASSPPWTGELFF. The CDR3 DNA follows: TGTGCCAGCAGTCCCCCGTGGACCGGGGAGCTGTTTTTT.

This clonotype was picked up many times. The chain carries TRBV6-7 and TRBJ1-5; D is undetermined. TRBV6-7 is marked as an open reading frame, function uncertain. Between the trimmed V and J ends, which lost 1 base and 3 bases, there was a span of 10 bases. The CDR3 sequence is 15 residues long. CDR3 in DNA: TGTGCCAGCAGTTACTTCTCCAGCCTCAATCAGCCCCAGCATTTT. Amino acids: CASSYFSSLNQPQHF.

There are a few counts of this clonotype. This sequence joins TRBV10-2 and TRBJ2-4; 7 bases line up with TRBD2. V was clipped by 3 bases and J by 6 bases; unmatched bases: 11. The germline V gene has CDR1 WSHSY and CDR2 SAAADI. The length of the CDR3 is 16 residues. CDR3 DNA sequence: TGCGCCAGCAGTGAAGGGACTAACGGGATGGGAAACATTCAGTACTTC. It yields the protein CASSEGTNGMGNIQYF.

This clonotype showed up many times. The chain uses TRBV2 and TRBJ2-7; 10 bases are a match to TRBD1. CDR3 length: 16 residues. Looked up from germline, CDR1 is SNHLY and CDR2 is FYNNEI. V shed 6 bases and J 1 base; nucleotides not matched to a gene: 9. The CDR3 DNA is TGTGCCAGCAGCGCCGACAGGGGGCCAATTTCCTACGAGCAGTACTTC. As protein: CASSADRGPISYEQYF.

This clonotype was seen at least ten times. The V call is TRBV11-2, the J call TRBJ2-1; D is undetermined. CDR1 SGHAT and CDR2 FQNNGV come from the germline V gene. CDR3 length: 13 residues. V was cut by 2 bases and J by 9 bases, with 11 bases left in between. For the CDR3, the DNA is TGTGCCAGCAGCTTAATGGAACCGAGTGAGCAGTTCTTC. Amino acid sequence: CASSLMEPSEQFF.

This clonotype showed up many times. The V and J genes are TRBV20-1 and TRBJ1-2; maybe TRBD1 (5 bases). Deletions cut 0 bases from V and 3 bases from J, with 11 bases between. CDR3 size: 14 residues. Germline V gives CDR1 DFQATT, CDR2 SNEGSKA (reference sequence). As DNA, the CDR3 is TGCAGTGCTAGAGAAGGTAGAGGGGACTATGGCTACACCTTC. It specifies CSAREGRGDYGYTF.

There are many counts of this clonotype. This CDR3 is CSARVDRGNTIYF. CDR3 DNA sequence: TGCAGTGCTAGAGTGGACAGGGGAAACACCATATATTTT. V and J are TRBV20-1 and TRBJ1-3, with 7 bases lining up with TRBD1. CDR1 DFQATT and CDR2 SNEGSKA come from the germline V gene (reference sequence). J gave up 4 bases and V 1 base, and 1 base lay outside the gene matches. This CDR3 has 13 amino acids.

This clonotype was recorded a few times. This sequence joins TRBV20-1 and TRBJ2-3; D is uncertain. Between the trimmed V and J ends, which lost 0 bases and 2 bases, there was a span of 9 bases. Germline V gives CDR1 DFQATT, CDR2 SNEGSKA (reference sequence). The CDR3 extends over 14 amino acids. CDR3 nucleotide sequence: TGCAGTGCTAGAGATTTAGACCTCACAGATACGCAGTATTTT. It is translated as CSARDLDLTDTQYF.

This clonotype was counted ten times or more. The chain couples TRBV9 to TRBJ2-7, with 8 bases matching TRBD1. The CDR3 spans 15 residues. V trimming: 4 bases; J trimming: 2 bases; junction bases outside the gene matches: 8. Per the germline V gene, CDR1 is SGDLS and CDR2 is YYNGEE. DNA of the CDR3: TGTGCCAGCAGCCCCCATGAACAGGGGGCCTACGAGCAGTACTTC. It yields the protein CASSPHEQGAYEQYF.

This clonotype has ten or more counts. The J gene is TRBJ2-3, the V gene TRBV29-1; 11 bases align to TRBD2. Unmatched junction bases numbered 2, after V lost 2 bases and J lost 4 bases. From germline, CDR1 is SQVTM and CDR2 ANQGSEA. This CDR3 contains 14 residues. The CDR3 reads CSVELAGGSDTQYF. The CDR3 DNA reads TGCAGCGTTGAACTAGCGGGGGGATCAGATACGCAGTATTTT.

The V gene is TRBV7-2, the J gene TRBJ1-2; D is ambiguous. The V gene's germline CDR1 is SGHTA and CDR2 FQGNSA. The CDR3 contains 12 residues. The CDR3 coding sequence is TGTGTAAGCAGCCCACCAAACTATGGCTACACCTTC. Translation: CVSSPPNYGYTF.

This clonotype was seen repeatedly, ten times or more. The junction departs from the called germline gene at one end, perhaps through a read error. The chain has TRBV24-1 and TRBJ2-7; D possibly uses TRBD1 or TRBD2 (5 bases each). There are 13 residues in the CDR3. Germline values: CDR1 KGHDR, CDR2 SFDVKD. CDR3 DNA sequence: TGTGCCACCAGTGGTTTGTCAGGGACCGAGCAGTACTTC. Its protein product is CATSGLSGTEQYF.

This clonotype turned up a few times. The chain recombines TRBV5-1 with TRBJ2-7; the match to TRBD2 covers 7 bases. The CDR3 has 14 amino acids. The germline gives CDR1 SGHRS, CDR2 YFSETQ. V was pared by 3 bases and J by 0 bases, with 3 bases of the junction left unmatched. CDR3 nucleotide sequence: TGCGCCAGCAGCTGGGGGGGGAGCTCCTACGAGCAGTACTTC. It yields the protein CASSWGGSSYEQYF.

This clonotype was detected ten times or more. The chain employs TRBV12-3 or TRBV12-4 and TRBJ2-3; possibly TRBD2 for D (6 bases). The CDR3 length is 16 residues. Deletions cut 2 bases from V and 0 bases from J, with 12 bases between. DNA of the CDR3: TGTGCCAGCAGTTTATGGCTAGCGATGAGCACAGATACGCAGTATTTT. It translates to CASSLWLAMSTDTQYF.

This clonotype came up many times. V gene TRBV12-3 or TRBV12-4 combines with J gene TRBJ1-1; D is undetermined. The ends were cut back, 2 bases at V and 8 bases at J, with 12 bases in the middle. This CDR3 region has 13 residues. Here the CDR3 DNA reads TGTGCCAGCAGTTTAATCGACACCAGAGAAGCTTTCTTT. This translates into CASSLIDTREAFF.

This clonotype was counted ten times or more. The chain has TRBV6-2 or TRBV6-3 and TRBJ2-3; D is unresolved. This CDR3 is built from 15 residues. Germline V CDR1 and CDR2: MNHEY, SVGEGT. Trimming took 0 bases from V and 0 from J, leaving 7 bases between them. The CDR3 DNA reads TGTGCCAGCAGTTACTCGAGGTTGAGCACAGATACGCAGTATTTT. Translating gives CASSYSRLSTDTQYF.

On this clonotype: This may arise from a read error, as a much more abundant clone is one base away. Because it lacks the conserved phenylalanine or tryptophan at the end, this CDR3 is likely a read error. The rearrangement joins TRBV4-3 to TRBJ1-2; D gene unclear. V gave up 1 base and J gave up 4 bases, with 16 bases separating them. The CDR3 sequence is 16 residues long. The germline CDR1 and CDR2 sequences are LGHNA and YSLEER. The DNA for the CDR3 is TGCGCCAGCAGCCAAGTGGGAGGCTTAGCTTCCTATGGCTACACCCTC. Translation gives CASSQVGGLASYGYTL.

This clonotype was counted ten times or more. This chain uses TRBV28 with TRBJ2-7; 9 positions match TRBD1. The CDR3 is 15 amino acids. The germline CDR1 and CDR2 sequences are MDHEN and SYDVKM. V lost 6 bases to trimming and J lost 5 bases; unmatched junction nucleotides: 11. In DNA, the CDR3 is TGTGCCAGCAGCCCGAATACAGGGGGCCGGAACGAGCAGTACTTC. It codes for CASSPNTGGRNEQYF.

This clonotype was seen many times. This sequence joins TRBV29-1 and TRBJ1-1; no firm D call. The germline V gene has CDR1 SQVTM and CDR2 ANQGSEA. V was trimmed by 1 base and J by 0 bases, leaving 15 bases between them. This CDR3 comprises 16 residues. The DNA for the CDR3 is TGCAGCGTTGAAGGGGCCCTAGGCAGCATGAACACTGAAGCTTTCTTT. It encodes CSVEGALGSMNTEAFF.

This clonotype was seen more than once but under ten times. The chain links TRBV5-5 to TRBJ2-1; D ambiguous. The germline gives CDR1 SGHKS, CDR2 YYEKEE (reference sequence). The CDR3 is 12 amino acids. Trimming took off 5 bases at V and 6 bases at J, with 9 bases between the two ends. The CDR3, as DNA: TGTGCCAGCAGTCCCACGAGCAATGAGCAGTTCTTC. Protein product: CASSPTSNEQFF.

This clonotype was recorded at least ten times. The V and J genes are TRBV12-3 or TRBV12-4 and TRBJ2-7, with D unresolved. The CDR3 contains 14 residues. The V and J ends lost 2 bases and 2 bases respectively, with 10 bases between them. CDR3: CASSLIGETYEQYF. CDR3 in DNA: TGTGCCAGCAGTTTAATAGGAGAGACCTACGAGCAGTACTTC.

This clonotype was recorded many times. This chain joins TRBV15 and TRBJ2-3; D is unresolved. This CDR3 is 14 amino acids long. Trimming stripped 6 bases from V and 2 bases from J, with 12 bases between. Germline values: CDR1 LNHNV, CDR2 YYDKDF (reference sequence). The CDR3 spells CATRGQIYTDTQYF. The CDR3 nucleotides read TGTGCCACCAGGGGCCAGATCTACACAGATACGCAGTATTTT.

This clonotype was observed many times. J is TRBJ1-1 and V is TRBV18, with 8 bases lining up with TRBD1. The CDR3 is 14 amino acids. Germline assignment: CDR1 KGHSH and CDR2 LQKENI. With V trimmed by 3 bases and J by 3 bases, 3 bases remained unmatched. Written as DNA, the CDR3 is TGTGCCAGCTCACCTACAGGGGGGGACACTGAAGCTTTCTTT. This sequence encodes CASSPTGGDTEAFF.

This clonotype showed up many times. The V call is TRBV20-1, the J call TRBJ1-1; D is perhaps TRBD1 (6 bases). The germline V gene has CDR1 DFQATT and CDR2 SNEGSKA (reference sequence). The CDR3 length is 11 residues. Here the CDR3 reads CSSPVRTVAFF. The DNA of the CDR3 is TGCAGCTCCCCGGTTAGGACAGTTGCTTTCTTT.

This clonotype was seen repeatedly, ten times or more. V and J are TRBV29-1 and TRBJ1-1, with D uncertain. The CDR3 is 14 amino acids. Trimming left V 4 bases short and J 5 bases short, with 17 bases between. Germline assignment: CDR1 SQVTM and CDR2 ANQGSEA. CDR3 sequence: CSVGRWGGGTEAFF. CDR3 DNA: TGCAGCGTTGGAAGGTGGGGAGGAGGAACTGAAGCTTTCTTT.

This clonotype was seen at least ten times. The chain is built from TRBV27 and TRBJ2-1; 7 nucleotides match TRBD2. CDR3 length: 13 residues. V shed 2 bases, J shed 11 bases, and the junction held 6 bases outside the gene matches. Per the germline V gene, CDR1 is MNHEY and CDR2 is SMNVEV (reference sequence). This CDR3 reads CASSLLAGEKQFF. DNA of the CDR3: TGTGCCAGCAGTTTACTGGCGGGGGAAAAGCAGTTCTTC.